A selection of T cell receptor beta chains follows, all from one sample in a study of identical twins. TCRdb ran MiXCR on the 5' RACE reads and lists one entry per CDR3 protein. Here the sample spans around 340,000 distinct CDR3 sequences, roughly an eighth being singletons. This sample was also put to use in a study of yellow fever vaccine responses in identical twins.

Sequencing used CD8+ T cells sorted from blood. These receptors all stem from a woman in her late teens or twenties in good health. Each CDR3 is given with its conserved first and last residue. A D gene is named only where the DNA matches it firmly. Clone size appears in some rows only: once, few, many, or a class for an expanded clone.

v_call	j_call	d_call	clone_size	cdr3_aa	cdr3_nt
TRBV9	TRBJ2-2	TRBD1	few	CASSARTGNTGELFF	TGTGCCAGCAGCGCAAGGACAGGGAACACCGGGGAGCTGTTTTTT
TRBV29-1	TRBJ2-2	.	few	CSVERTGELFF	TGCAGCGTTGAAAGGACCGGGGAGCTGTTTTTT
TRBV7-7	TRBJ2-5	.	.	CASSLGAKDGETQYF	TGTGCCAGCAGCTTGGGCGCTAAAGACGGGGAGACCCAGTACTTC
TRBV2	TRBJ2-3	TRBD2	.	CASIYLAGRADTQYF	TGTGCCAGCATTTACCTAGCGGGGAGGGCAGATACGCAGTATTTT
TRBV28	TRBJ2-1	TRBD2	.	CASNIGTSGGSSYNEQFF	TGTGCCAGCAACATCGGGACTAGCGGGGGCAGCTCCTACAATGAGCAGTTCTTC
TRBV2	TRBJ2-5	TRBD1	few	CASETRRDRGLWETQYF	TGTGCCAGTGAGACGCGACGGGACAGGGGGCTTTGGGAGACCCAGTACTTC
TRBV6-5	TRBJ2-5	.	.	CASSYSITGEETQYF	TGTGCCAGCAGTTACTCAATAACGGGGGAAGAGACCCAGTACTTC
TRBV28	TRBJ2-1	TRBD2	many	CASGLAGDNEQFF	TGTGCCAGCGGGCTAGCGGGAGACAATGAGCAGTTCTTC
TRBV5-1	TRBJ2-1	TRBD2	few	CASSLVSGGQYEQFF	TGCGCCAGCAGCTTGGTATCGGGGGGGCAGTACGAGCAGTTCTTC
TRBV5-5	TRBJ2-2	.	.	CASTIKRPFPAQGELFF	TGTGCCAGCACCATCAAACGCCCTTTTCCAGCACAGGGGGAGCTGTTTTTT
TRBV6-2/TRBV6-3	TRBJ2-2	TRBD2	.	CASSPIAGGLGGFGTWELFF	TGTGCCAGCAGCCCTATAGCGGGAGGGCTTGGGGGTTTCGGCACCTGGGAGCTGTTTTTT
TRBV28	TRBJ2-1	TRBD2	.	CASRLAGGYDEQFF	TGTGCCAGCAGACTAGCGGGAGGTTACGATGAGCAGTTCTTC
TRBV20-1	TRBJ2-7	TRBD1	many	CSARVRGTGGYEQYF	TGCAGTGCTAGAGTGCGGGGGACAGGGGGCTACGAGCAGTACTTC
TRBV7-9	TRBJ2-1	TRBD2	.	CASSTPRPSGIAGGNF	TGTGCCAGCAGCACCCCCCGCCCCTCCGGGATAGCGGGGGGTAACTTC
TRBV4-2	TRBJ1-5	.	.	CASSQDWETNQPQHF	TGTGCCAGCAGCCAAGATTGGGAGACTAATCAGCCCCAGCATTTT
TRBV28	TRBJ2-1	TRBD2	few	CASSPLGTSGKNNEQFF	TGTGCCAGCAGCCCCCTCGGGACTAGCGGGAAGAACAATGAGCAGTTCTTC
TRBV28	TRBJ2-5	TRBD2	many	CASSLVREEETQYF	TGTGCCAGCAGTTTGGTGCGGGAGGAAGAGACCCAGTACTTC
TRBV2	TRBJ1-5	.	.	CASSERRGRPQHF	TGTGCCAGCAGTGAACGCAGGGGTCGGCCCCAGCATTTT
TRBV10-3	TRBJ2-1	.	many	CAISDPRAPYNEQFF	TGTGCCATCAGTGATCCGCGGGCTCCTTACAATGAGCAGTTCTTC
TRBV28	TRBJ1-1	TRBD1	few	CASSDDRESTEAFF	TGTGCCAGCAGTGACGACAGGGAAAGCACTGAAGCTTTCTTT
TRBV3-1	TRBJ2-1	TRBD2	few	CASSLRLAGVHGNEQFF	TGTGCCAGCAGCCTTAGACTAGCGGGAGTTCACGGCAATGAGCAGTTCTTC
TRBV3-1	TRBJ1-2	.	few	CASSQDPIWGYTF	TGTGCCAGCAGCCAAGACCCCATCTGGGGCTACACCTTC
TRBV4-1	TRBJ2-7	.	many	CASSHGRDVNSYEQYF	TGCGCCAGCAGCCATGGCCGGGACGTAAACTCCTACGAGCAGTACTTC
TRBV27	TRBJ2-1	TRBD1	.	CASSWGQGAYEQFF	TGTGCCAGCAGTTGGGGACAGGGGGCATATGAGCAGTTCTTC
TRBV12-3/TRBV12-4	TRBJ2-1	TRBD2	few	CASSRGVAGNYNEQFF	TGTGCCAGCAGTCGAGGTGTAGCGGGAAATTACAATGAGCAGTTCTTC
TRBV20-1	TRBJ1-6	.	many	CSARGDKPLHF	TGCAGTGCTAGAGGTGATAAGCCCCTCCACTTT
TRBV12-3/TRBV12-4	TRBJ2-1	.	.	CASSLPGYKYNEQFF	TGTGCCAGCAGTTTACCCGGGTATAAGTACAATGAGCAGTTCTTC
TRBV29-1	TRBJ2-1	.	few	CSVEPGYNEQFF	TGCAGCGTTGAACCAGGATACAATGAGCAGTTCTTC
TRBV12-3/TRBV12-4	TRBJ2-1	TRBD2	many	CASSLPGLAGRNEQFF	TGTGCCAGCAGCTTACCGGGACTAGCGGGGAGGAATGAGCAGTTCTTC
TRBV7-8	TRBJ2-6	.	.	CASSEGDSGANVLTF	TGTGCCAGCAGCGAAGGGGACTCTGGGGCCAACGTCCTGACTTTC
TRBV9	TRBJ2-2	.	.	CASSVGVNTGELFF	TGTGCCAGCAGCGTAGGTGTTAACACCGGGGAGCTGTTTTTT
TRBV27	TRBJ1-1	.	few	CASSLLGAGANTEAFF	TGTGCCAGCAGTTTACTGGGGGCTGGGGCGAACACTGAAGCTTTCTTT
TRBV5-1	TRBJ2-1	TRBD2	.	CASSLSGSINEQFF	TGCGCCAGCAGCCTTAGCGGGAGTATTAATGAGCAGTTCTTC
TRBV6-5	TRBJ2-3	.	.	CASSYGSLVGTDTQYF	TGTGCCAGCAGTTACGGTAGTTTGGTCGGCACAGATACGCAGTATTTT
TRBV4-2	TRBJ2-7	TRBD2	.	CASSQDRLASSYEQYF	TGTGCCAGCAGCCAAGATCGACTAGCGTCCTCCTACGAGCAGTACTTC
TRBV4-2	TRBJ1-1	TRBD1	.	CASSQLTGVNTEAFF	TGTGCCAGCAGCCAGTTGACAGGGGTAAACACTGAAGCTTTCTTT
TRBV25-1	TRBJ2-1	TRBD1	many	CASSEPLRDRASYNEQFF	TGTGCCAGCAGTGAACCCCTTAGGGACAGGGCCTCCTACAATGAGCAGTTCTTC
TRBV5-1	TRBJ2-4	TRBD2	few	CATQVTSGGKNIQYF	TGCGCCACCCAGGTTACTAGCGGGGGGAAAAACATTCAGTACTTC
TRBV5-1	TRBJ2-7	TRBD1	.	CASSSTGVNDEQYF	TGCGCCAGCAGCTCTACAGGGGTAAACGACGAGCAGTACTTC
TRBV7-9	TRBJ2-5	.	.	CASSLPPEGGEETQYF	TGTGCCAGCAGCTTACCCCCTGAGGGGGGGGAAGAGACCCAGTACTTC
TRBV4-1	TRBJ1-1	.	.	CASKERQGTEAFF	TGCGCCAGTAAAGAACGACAAGGGACTGAAGCTTTCTTT
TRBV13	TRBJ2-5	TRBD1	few	CASSLKLGQGVPETQYF	TGTGCCAGCAGCTTAAAACTTGGACAGGGGGTTCCAGAGACCCAGTACTTC
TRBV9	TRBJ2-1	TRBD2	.	CASSFSGSREIGEQFF	TGTGCCAGCAGTTTCTCCGGCTCGCGGGAGATTGGTGAGCAGTTCTTC
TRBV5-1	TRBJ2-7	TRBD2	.	CASSLAGALAGNEQYF	TGCGCCAGCAGCTTGGCCGGGGCGCTAGCGGGCAACGAGCAGTACTTC
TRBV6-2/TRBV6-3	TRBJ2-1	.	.	CASSFGTSHNEQFF	TGTGCCAGCAGTTTCGGGACATCCCACAATGAGCAGTTCTTC